This TCR beta chain was observed in a study of cytotoxic CD8 clonotypes in ibrutinib-treated CLL. In the study overall: Among patients, about 25 responded partially and 2 completely; about 14 then stayed remitted and 12 progressed after median roughly 73 months. General study findings and limits: Higher circulating CD8+ T-cell counts strongly accompanied higher baseline clonality, above age-matched healthy donors.

Trimming shortened V by 1 base and J by 0 bases, and 10 bases separated the two germline ends. Germline V gene lookup returns CDR1 PRHDT and CDR2 FYEKMQ (reference sequence). The CDR3 runs to 15 residues. With respect to this clone: What it binds is not known.

Sequencing used immunoSEQ multiplex PCR; TCRdb keeps in-frame clones, though not all of them. The sample holds about 140,000 clones, around 84% seen once. TCR beta library input comprised roughly 2.2 micrograms of genomic DNA from cryopreserved PBMCs. The TCR was taken from a human donor with chronic lymphocytic leukemia. The sequencing here drew on PBMCs, taken after 36 months of ibrutinib treatment. J is TRBJ2-7 and V is TRBV13; possible D gene TRBD1, 5 bases. CDR3 coding DNA: TGTGCCAGCAGCTTAGCAGGGCCCGGCTCCTACGAGCAGTACTTC. Protein product: CASSLAGPGSYEQYF.